This T cell receptor beta chain was identified during a study of identical twins. General study points: Excess sharing between twins was weaker in beta out-of-frame sequences.

Unique molecular identifiers were present on the cDNA, and a universal primer site came from template switching. Using its own MiXCR run on the 5' RACE reads, TCRdb lists one record per CDR3 protein. The sample holds fewer than 650,000 distinct CDR3 sequences, less than 9% seen once. In its sample, this clonotype was seen a few times. Its antigen remains unidentified. This CDR3 has 18 residues. V was trimmed by 5 bases and J by 1 base, leaving 18 bases between them. Germline V CDR1 and CDR2: SGHAT, FQDESV (reference sequence). These data were also reused for a study on yellow fever vaccine responses in identical twins.

Sequenced: PBMCs. V and J are TRBV11-1 and TRBJ2-6; perhaps TRBD2 as D (6 bases). This TCR came from a young woman in good health. The CDR3 sequence: CASSQPRDGRSGANVLTF. CDR3 bases: TGTGCCAGCAGCCAACCAAGGGACGGGAGATCTGGGGCCAACGTCCTGACTTTC.